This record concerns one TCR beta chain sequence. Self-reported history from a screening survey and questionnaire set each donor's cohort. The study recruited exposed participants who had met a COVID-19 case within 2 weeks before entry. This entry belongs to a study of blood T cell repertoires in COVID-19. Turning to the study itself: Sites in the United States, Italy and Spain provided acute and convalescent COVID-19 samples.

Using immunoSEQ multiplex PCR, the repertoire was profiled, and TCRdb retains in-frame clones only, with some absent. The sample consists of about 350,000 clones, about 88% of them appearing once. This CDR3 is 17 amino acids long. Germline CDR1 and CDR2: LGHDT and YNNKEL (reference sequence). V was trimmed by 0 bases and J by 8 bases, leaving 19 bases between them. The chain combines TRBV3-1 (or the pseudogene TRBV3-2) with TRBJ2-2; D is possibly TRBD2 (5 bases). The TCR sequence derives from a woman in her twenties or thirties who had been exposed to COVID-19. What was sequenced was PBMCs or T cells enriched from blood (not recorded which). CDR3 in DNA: TGTGCCAGCAGCCAAGATCCCCTATTATCGGGGTCTGGGGAGCTGTTTTTT. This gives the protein CASSQDPLLSGSGELFF.